The rows below give T cell receptor beta chains drawn from one sample of a study of CD8+CD57+ T cells in acquired aplastic anemia. MiXCR, run by TCRdb on the reads, gives a single entry per CDR3 protein. This table has 150,000 to 180,000 distinct CDR3 sequences, less than 60% appearing once. The specimen sequenced was sorted CD4+, CD8+, or CD8+CD57+ T cells (not recorded which) from PBMCs. The receptors derive from a human donor with aplastic anemia. Each CDR3 is given with its conserved first and last residue. The D gene is left open where the match is weak. Some rows have no size entry. The others give once, few or many, or a class for an expanded clone.

few,TRBJ1-5,.,TRBV9,CASSVGVGSNQPQHF,TGTGCCAGCAGCGTGGGGGTAGGTAGCAATCAGCCCCAGCATTTT
few,TRBJ1-3,.,TRBV19,CASSIFGEGTGLGNTIYF,TGTGCCAGTAGTATATTCGGTGAGGGAACCGGTCTGGGAAACACCATATATTTT
.,TRBJ1-6,.,TRBV20-1,CSVESGGGSPLHF,TGCAGTGTTGAAAGTGGGGGCGGTTCACCCCTCCACTTT
many,TRBJ2-7,.,TRBV11-2,CASSSSGDEQYF,TGTGCCAGCAGCTCCTCAGGGGACGAGCAGTACTTC
.,TRBJ2-7,.,TRBV7-9,CASSQSQSYEQYF,TGTGCCAGCAGCCAAAGCCAGTCCTACGAGCAGTACTTC
.,TRBJ2-7,TRBD1,TRBV20-1,CSASRGTGSYEQYF,TGCAGTGCTAGCAGGGGGACAGGGTCCTACGAGCAGTACTTC
.,TRBJ1-2,.,TRBV24-1,CATTRRSVYYGYTF,TGTGCCACCACGCGGAGGAGCGTATACTATGGCTACACCTTC
.,TRBJ2-7,TRBD2,TRBV10-3,CAISESTSGSYEQYF,TGTGCCATCAGTGAGTCGACTAGCGGGAGCTACGAGCAGTACTTC
many,TRBJ2-5,TRBD1,TRBV5-1,CASSILGTGGAETQYF,TGCGCCAGCAGCATCCTCGGGACAGGGGGCGCAGAGACCCAGTACTTC
.,TRBJ1-2,.,TRBV20-1,CSARGDFYGYTF,TGCAGTGCTAGAGGGGACTTCTATGGCTACACCTTC
.,TRBJ1-5,.,TRBV7-2,CASSPDFHQPQHF,TGTGCCAGCAGCCCCGATTTCCATCAGCCCCAGCATTTT
.,TRBJ1-2,TRBD1,TRBV15,CATSERKTGDGYTF,TGTGCCACCAGCGAAAGGAAGACAGGGGATGGCTACACCTTC
many,TRBJ2-2,TRBD2,TRBV20-1,CSANGLAGVRRELFF,TGCAGTGCTAACGGACTAGCGGGGGTTCGCCGGGAGCTGTTTTTT
few,TRBJ2-3,TRBD1,TRBV24-1,CATSDTGQGSTDTQYF,TGTGCCACCAGTGATACAGGACAGGGCAGCACAGATACGCAGTATTTT
few,TRBJ2-7,TRBD2,TRBV10-2,CASRRTSGANAYEQYF,TGCGCCAGCAGGCGGACTAGCGGGGCAAATGCTTACGAGCAGTACTTT
many,TRBJ1-1,.,TRBV7-2,CASSLVENTEAFF,TGTGCCAGCAGCTTAGTAGAGAACACTGAAGCTTTCTTT
.,TRBJ2-7,TRBD1,TRBV20-1,CSARGGGVYEQYF,TGCAGTGCTAGAGGAGGGGGCGTCTACGAGCAGTACTTC
.,TRBJ2-1,TRBD2,TRBV24-1,CATSPLREGTNEQFF,TGTGCCACCAGTCCGTTGAGGGAGGGGACGAATGAGCAGTTCTTC
.,TRBJ2-3,.,TRBV11-2,CASSLARGFDTQYF,TGTGCCAGCAGCTTAGCCCGGGGCTTTGACACGCAGTATTTT
few,TRBJ2-3,.,TRBV29-1,CSPVLQNTQYF,TGCAGCCCCGTTCTTCAGAATACGCAGTATTTT
.,TRBJ2-1,.,TRBV4-1,CASSQELAEDEQFF,TGCGCCAGCAGCCAAGAGCTCGCCGAGGATGAGCAGTTCTTC
once,TRBJ2-1,TRBD2,TRBV10-3,CAISFSGIVVYNEQFF,TGTGCCATCAGCTTTAGCGGGATTGTAGTTTACAATGAGCAGTTCTTC
.,TRBJ2-5,TRBD1,TRBV5-1,CASAPGQGEETQYF,TGCGCCAGCGCACCGGGACAGGGGGAAGAGACCCAGTACTTC
.,TRBJ1-2,TRBD1,TRBV2,CAGGPTGEDGYTF,TGTGCCGGAGGTCCCACAGGGGAAGATGGCTACACCTTC
.,TRBJ2-2,.,TRBV19,CASRNRGTVDTGELFF,TGTGCCAGTAGGAACCGCGGGACAGTTGACACCGGGGAGCTGTTTTTT
many,TRBJ1-1,.,TRBV12-3/TRBV12-4,CASSFTGAETEAFF,TGTGCCAGCAGTTTTACTGGGGCAGAGACTGAAGCTTTCTTT
many,TRBJ2-1,.,TRBV20-1,CSASYYKSSYNEQFF,TGCAGTGCTAGTTACTACAAGAGCTCCTACAATGAGCAGTTCTTC
few,TRBJ1-1,TRBD1,TRBV7-2,CASSLVQGAGEAFF,TGTGCCAGCAGCTTAGTCCAGGGGGCCGGTGAAGCTTTCTTT
many,TRBJ2-7,TRBD1,TRBV11-1,CASSLKGTNRGWSYEQYF,TGTGCCAGCAGCTTAAAGGGCACCAACAGGGGTTGGTCATACGAGCAGTACTTC
.,TRBJ2-5,.,TRBV2,CASSASQETQYF,TGTGCCAGCAGCGCTTCCCAAGAGACCCAGTACTTC
.,TRBJ1-1,.,TRBV19,CASSISGELNTEAFF,TGTGCCAGTAGTATCTCAGGGGAACTAAACACTGAAGCTTTCTTT
many,TRBJ2-1,TRBD2,TRBV2,CARTPLTSGGPGDEQFF,TGTGCCAGGACACCCTTGACTAGCGGGGGCCCCGGGGATGAGCAGTTCTTC
few,TRBJ2-6,.,TRBV19,CASSNSGANVLTF,TGTGCCAGCTCTAACTCTGGGGCCAACGTCCTGACTTTC
many,TRBJ2-7,TRBD2,TRBV4-1,CASSLRLAGGLSSYEQYF,TGCGCCAGCAGCCTCAGACTAGCGGGGGGCTTAAGCTCCTACGAGCAGTACTTC